Listed below are T cell receptor beta chains from one sample, sequenced in a study of lymphopenia after photon versus proton radiotherapy. Method: immunoSEQ multiplex PCR; TCRdb's copy keeps in-frame clones and lacks some. This table holds under 30,000 clones, about 88% found once. Here the sequenced sample was peripheral blood, taken from a patient treated with photon-based radiotherapy. The receptors derive from a woman aged 50 to 60 with cholangiocarcinoma. CDR3s include the opening cysteine and the closing phenylalanine or tryptophan. The order of the fields is J gene, V gene, clone size, D gene, CDR3 DNA, CDR3 protein. A D gene is named only where the DNA matches it firmly. Not all rows give a size; the values are once, few, many and, for expanded clones, a class.

>TRBJ2-1|TRBV19|.|TRBD2
TGTGCCAGTAGTATATTGGCGGGGGGCCTCAATGAGCAGTTCTTC
CASSILAGGLNEQFF
>TRBJ2-5|TRBV5-6|few|.
TGTGCCAGCAGCCTAGCCCGGCGCGGGAAAGAGACCCAGTACTTC
CASSLARRGKETQYF
>TRBJ2-7|TRBV4-1|.|.
TGCGCCAGCAGCCCGGCCCTGGGCGGGCCCGAATACGAGCAGTACTTC
CASSPALGGPEYEQYF
>TRBJ1-3|TRBV5-6|.|.
TGTGCCAGCAGCTTGACGGGATCTGGAAACACCATATATTTT
CASSLTGSGNTIYF
>TRBJ1-1|TRBV7-9|.|.
TGTGCCAGCAGCTTAGAGTCTGGCCGGAATGAAGCTTTCTTT
CASSLESGRNEAFF
>TRBJ1-3|TRBV4-3|.|.
TGCGCCAGCAGCCAAGGGAGTGGTCGTAGAAACACCATATATTTT
CASSQGSGRRNTIYF
>TRBJ1-1|TRBV18|.|.
TGTGCCAGCTCACCGACGGACGGCCTGGTGAACACTGAAGCTTTCTTT
CASSPTDGLVNTEAFF
>TRBJ2-2|TRBV15|.|TRBD2
TGTGCCACCAGCAGAGATCGCGGGACTAGCGGGGGGAGGGTCACCGGGGAGCTGTTTTTT
CATSRDRGTSGGRVTGELFF
>TRBJ1-2|TRBV2|.|.
TGTGCCAGCAGTGAGGGGACTCTTGGTGGCTACACCTTC
CASSEGTLGGYTF
>TRBJ2-3|TRBV6-5|.|.
TGTGCCAGCAGACCCGAGGGGTCTAGCACAGATACGCAGTATTTT
CASRPEGSSTDTQYF
>TRBJ2-5|TRBV29-1|.|.
TGCAGCGGAGTGGTAGGAGAGACCCAGTACTTC
CSGVVGETQYF
>TRBJ1-2|TRBV10-2|.|.
TGCGCCAGCAGTGATTCGGACTTAGACGGGTCCTATGGCTACACCTTC
CASSDSDLDGSYGYTF
>TRBJ1-1|TRBV10-3|.|TRBD1
TGTGCCATCAGTAGGGACAGGGGGGCAACTGAAGCTTTCTTT
CAISRDRGATEAFF
>TRBJ1-5|TRBV27|.|.
TGTGCCAGCAGGCCCGGACTGATTAGCAATCAGCCCCAGCATTTT
CASRPGLISNQPQHF
>TRBJ1-2|TRBV11-2|once|.
TGTGCCAGCAGCTCACTCAGGACAGAGGGAGGCTACACCTTC
CASSSLRTEGGYTF
>TRBJ1-1|TRBV29-1|.|TRBD1
TGCAGCGTTGTTCTTGGGACAGACATGAACACTGAAGCTTTCTTT
CSVVLGTDMNTEAFF
>TRBJ1-5|TRBV19|.|.
TGTGCCAGTAGTCTGTGGGGGGATAGCAATCAGCCCCAGCATTTT
CASSLWGDSNQPQHF
>TRBJ2-7|TRBV19|.|.
TGTGCCAGTAGTATACCTGGACAGGCGGGGTACGAGCAGTACTTC
CASSIPGQAGYEQYF
>TRBJ2-6|TRBV5-8|.|.
TGTGCCAGCAGCTTGGGGGTTAGCTCTGGGGCCAACGTCCTGACTTTC
CASSLGVSSGANVLTF
>TRBJ1-1|TRBV7-2|few|.
TGTGCCAGCAGCTTAGGTGCAGGGAGTCTTGAAGCTTTCTTT
CASSLGAGSLEAFF
>TRBJ1-1|TRBV18|.|.
TGTGCCAGCTCACCATTCGTCCTAACCGGGGCTTTCTTT
CASSPFVLTGAFF
>TRBJ2-1|TRBV4-3|.|TRBD2
TGCGCCAGCAGCCTGGGACTATCCTCCTTCTACAATGAGCAGTTCTTC
CASSLGLSSFYNEQFF
>TRBJ1-5|TRBV7-2|.|.
TGTGCCAGCAGCTTAGGGGGCAAAAGGCCCCAGCATTTT
CASSLGGKRPQHF
>TRBJ1-2|TRBV2|few|.
TGTGCCAGCAGTTTTCGGCGCCATGATGGCTACACCTTC
CASSFRRHDGYTF
>TRBJ2-3|TRBV9|.|TRBD1
TGTGCCAGCAGCGGAGGGGACAGGGGTTTGGCCACAGATACGCAGTATTTT
CASSGGDRGLATDTQYF
>TRBJ1-1|TRBV21-1|.|.
TGTGCCAGCAGGCCCAGCGCTACCCTGGTCACTGAAGCTTTCTTT
CASRPSATLVTEAFF
>TRBJ1-3|TRBV6-5|.|.
TGTGCCAGCAGTTACTCGAGGGAAAACACCATATATTTT
CASSYSRENTIYF
>TRBJ1-1|TRBV5-1|few|.
TGCGCCAGCAGCTTGGGCGGGTTGCTGGGTGGGCGAGCTGAAGCTTTCTTT
CASSLGGLLGGRAEAFF
>TRBJ2-3|TRBV10-1|.|TRBD2
TGCGCCAGCAGTGATTCTAGCGGGGGCCGGAGAGATACGCAGTATTTT
CASSDSSGGRRDTQYF
>TRBJ1-3|TRBV18|.|TRBD1
TGTGCCAGCTCACCACTCGACAGGGGGCGACGGGTGAACACCATATATTTT
CASSPLDRGRRVNTIYF
>TRBJ2-1|TRBV6-5|.|.
TGTGCCAGCAGTTATGAGTCGCCGCCGAGTGAGCAGTTCTTC
CASSYESPPSEQFF
>TRBJ1-4|TRBV29-1|.|.
TGCAGCGTTGATTCTATGGACACCGTCCTGAAGGAGGGAAAACTGTTTTTT
CSVDSMDTVLKEGKLFF
>TRBJ2-6|TRBV19|.|.
TGTGCCAGTAGTATCCCTCGGACAGCTGGGGCCAACGTCCTGACTTTC
CASSIPRTAGANVLTF
>TRBJ1-4|TRBV9|.|.
TGTGCCAGCAGCGTAGATCCCCAGCGGGAAAAACTGTTTTTT
CASSVDPQREKLFF
>TRBJ1-2|TRBV7-2|.|TRBD1
TGTGCCAGCAACCCACAGGGGGCCGGATATGGCTACACCTTC
CASNPQGAGYGYTF
>TRBJ1-4|TRBV18|.|.
TGTGCCAGCTCACCTGACACAGGGTTCAATGAAAAACTGTTTTTT
CASSPDTGFNEKLFF
>TRBJ1-1|TRBV7-9|.|.
TGTGCCAGCAGCCTTGATAGGGGAGCTTTCTTT
CASSLDRGAFF
>TRBJ1-2|TRBV6-5|.|TRBD1
TGTGCCAGCAGTTACTCCAGGCGGCAGGGGGATGGCTACACCTTC
CASSYSRRQGDGYTF
>TRBJ1-5|TRBV19|.|TRBD1
TGTGCCAGTAGGCAGGGGGGGTATGGCAATCAGCCCCAGCATTTT
CASRQGGYGNQPQHF
>TRBJ2-7|TRBV6-5|.|.
TGTGCCAGCAGTCCGCCGGGGGACTACGAGCAGTACTTC
CASSPPGDYEQYF
>TRBJ2-5|TRBV6-6|once|TRBD1
TGTGCCAGCAGTCCCGCTCGGACAGGAGAGACCCAGTACTTC
CASSPARTGETQYF
>TRBJ1-1|TRBV7-9|.|.
TGTGCCAGCAGAGATCAGCAGAACACTGAAGCTTTCTTT
CASRDQQNTEAFF
>TRBJ2-1|TRBV19|.|.
TGTGCCAGTAGTGTAACGAACAGCCCATACAATGAGCAGTTCTTC
CASSVTNSPYNEQFF
>TRBJ1-5|TRBV5-1|.|.
TGCGCCAGCAGTTTAACTAGCAATCAGCCCCAGCATTTT
CASSLTSNQPQHF
>TRBJ1-2|TRBV18|.|.
TGTGCCAGCTCACCTAACAGGGAGCATGGCTACACCTTC
CASSPNREHGYTF
>TRBJ1-2|TRBV19|.|TRBD1
TGTGCCAGTAGCCCCGACAGGGGACGGCGGAGGGGCTACACCTTC
CASSPDRGRRRGYTF
>TRBJ1-1|TRBV19|.|.
TGTGCCAGTAGTATAAGGAAACTCTTGAACACTGAAGCTTTCTTT
CASSIRKLLNTEAFF
>TRBJ1-2|TRBV7-2|.|.
TGTGCCAGCAGCTTAGATAACAGTAACTATGGCTACACCTTC
CASSLDNSNYGYTF
>TRBJ1-4|TRBV2|once|TRBD1
TGTGCCACAAGGACAGGACCCGCAACTAATGAAAAACTGTTTTTT
CATRTGPATNEKLFF
>TRBJ1-1|TRBV6-6|.|.
TGTGCCAGCAGTAGAGACAGGACCTCCTCGAACACTGAAGCTTTCTTT
CASSRDRTSSNTEAFF
>TRBJ1-2|TRBV5-6|medium-sized|.
TGTGCCAGCAGCTTGAACCGGGGGCTAGGCTACACCTTC
CASSLNRGLGYTF